The 21 T cell receptor beta chains presented below share a single source sample, sequenced in a study of regulatory T cells in long-lasting Graves disease (dated by TCRdb to the early 2020s). Libraries were constructed by multiplex PCR. Sequenced using an Illumina HiSeq 4000. TCR beta libraries were built with iRepertoire HTBI primers and Arm-PCR amplification of CDR3 regions. TCRdb took the public reads, trimmed them with fastp at Q25, ran MiXCR for clone calling and kept in-frame beta chains. Rows are combined by CDR3 protein, so each entry shows the most common genes and DNA. The sample yields about 340,000 distinct CDR3 sequences; about 20% were counted once. The ten largest clones take up around 30% of the sample. The meaning of the sample's time point label: persistent/refractory GD, antithyroid drugs over 5 years with positive TRAb. For both TCR sequencing and RNA sequencing, RNA was extracted from PBMCs using TRIzol.

Source: peripheral blood mononuclear cells (PBMCs), taken when the disease was refractory, from a patient treated with antithyroid drugs. Source of these receptors: a female donor with Graves disease.

In its sample, this clonotype was seen many times. The rearrangement uses TRBV5-6 and TRBJ1-1; 11 bases match TRBD1. Germline trimming cut 10 bases from V and 4 bases from J; bases unmatched to any gene: 6. The CDR3 covers 13 residues. Per germline, CDR1 SGHDT and CDR2 YYEEEE. The CDR3 sequence: CAGGQGEVTEAFF. The CDR3 DNA follows: TGTGCCGGGGGACAGGGGGAGGTCACTGAAGCTTTCTTT.

On this clonotype itself: This sequence may be a read error, since a much larger clone differs from it by one base. V usage is TRBV5-1 and J usage is TRBJ2-7; D perhaps matches TRBD2 (7 bases). Germline V gene sequence: CDR1 SGHRS, CDR2 YFSETQ. The CDR3 contains 13 residues. The CDR3 sequence: CASTRGDTYGQYF. The CDR3 region has the DNA TGCGCCAGCACCCGGGGGGACACCTACGGGCAGTACTTC.

This clonotype was counted between two and nine times. The genes are TRBV6-2 or TRBV6-3 and TRBJ1-2, with 11 bases matching TRBD1. The CDR3 runs 15 residues. The V segment lost 6 bases and the J segment 4 bases; nucleotides outside the gene matches: 7. CDR1 and CDR2 (germline): MNHEY, SVGEGT. CDR3 in amino acids: CASRPSGTGGYGYTF. The DNA for the CDR3 is TGTGCCAGCAGGCCCTCCGGGACAGGGGGCTATGGCTACACCTTC.

This clonotype was seen at least ten times. The CDR3 nucleotides read TGTGCCAGCAGCTTCGACAGGGAAGAGACCCAGTACTTC. Protein sequence: CASSFDREETQYF. The chain carries TRBV7-2 and TRBJ2-5, with 7 bases fitting TRBD1. This CDR3 is 13 amino acids long. J lost 3 bases, V lost 3 bases, and 1 base had no gene match. The germline V gene encodes CDR1 SGHTA and CDR2 FQGNSA.

This clonotype was found a few times. The chain uses TRBV11-2 and TRBJ2-4; tentative D call: TRBD2 (7 bases). Germline-derived CDR1 and CDR2 are SGHAT and FQNNGV. V was pared by 0 bases and J by 2 bases, with 20 bases between. The CDR3 consists of 19 residues. DNA of the CDR3: TGTGCCAGCAGCTTAGATCAGGACGCGGGGGCTCTGTCCAAAAACATTCAGTACTTC. Translating gives CASSLDQDAGALSKNIQYF.

J is TRBJ2-7 and V is TRBV9, with TRBD1 matching 8 bases. There are 15 residues in the CDR3. V dropped 0 bases and J dropped 9; count of bases not matched to a gene: 11. CDR1 and CDR2 (germline): SGDLS, YYNGEE. The CDR3 loop is CASSVEGQGNNGQYF. The DNA for the CDR3 is TGTGCCAGCAGCGTAGAAGGACAGGGAAATAATGGGCAGTACTTC.

This clonotype was counted many times. V usage is TRBV12-3 or TRBV12-4 and J usage is TRBJ1-4, with D uncertain. This CDR3 has 15 amino acids. V lost 6 bases to trimming and J lost 8 bases, with 19 bases between them. CDR3 DNA: TGTGCCAGCAGCCTCACCTCGGGTATGAGGGAAAAACTGTTTTTT. Translated: CASSLTSGMREKLFF.

V is TRBV2 and J is TRBJ2-2; D not resolved. Trimming removed 1 base at V and 1 base at J, with 10 bases between. CDR1 is SNHLY and CDR2 is FYNNEI in the germline V gene. The CDR3 runs 16 residues. The CDR3 sequence: CASSEGRRLNTGELFF. CDR3 DNA sequence: TGTGCCAGCAGTGAAGGGCGGAGACTGAACACCGGGGAGCTGTTTTTT. Filled out from reference TRBV2 and TRBJ2-2, the complete variable domain reads EPEVTQTPSHQVTQMGQEVILRCVPISNHLYFYWYRQILGQKVEFLVSFYNNEISEKSEIFDDQFSVERPDGSNFTLKIRSTKLEDSAMYFCASSEGRRLNTGELFFGEGSRLTVL.

This clonotype was observed at least ten times. The rearrangement uses TRBV19 and TRBJ2-2, with 11 bases matching TRBD1. CDR3 length equals 16 residues. Germline values: CDR1 LNHDA, CDR2 SQIVND (reference sequence). The V segment lost 6 bases and the J segment 4 bases; nucleotides outside the gene matches: 7. The CDR3 region has the DNA TGTGCCAGTAGCCCCAGGACAGGGGGCCTCACCGGGGAGCTGTTTTTT. It codes for CASSPRTGGLTGELFF.

This clonotype was found once. The CDR3 sequence is CSVRGGGTGGNHGELFF. Here the CDR3 DNA reads TGCAGCGTGCGAGGAGGTGGGACGGGGGGGAATCACGGGGAGCTGTTTTTT. The chain is built from TRBV29-1 and TRBJ2-2, with 8 bases lining up with TRBD2. This CDR3 spans 17 amino acids. Trimming removed 6 bases from V and 7 bases from J; junction bases left unmatched: 19. Germline CDR1 is SQVTM and CDR2 is ANQGSEA.

The chain is built from TRBV30 and TRBJ2-1; D is ambiguous. V lost 0 bases and J lost 0, with 12 bases in between. Germline V gene data show CDR1 as GTSNPN and CDR2 as SVGIG (reference sequence). The CDR3 sequence is 16 residues long. CDR3 sequence reads: CAWSVVGKVSYNEQFF. The CDR3 nucleotides read TGTGCCTGGAGTGTAGTTGGCAAGGTCTCCTACAATGAGCAGTTCTTC.

This clonotype has at least ten counts. V and J are TRBV7-3 and TRBJ1-1; D is undetermined. The CDR3 extends over 15 amino acids. V was pared by 4 bases and J by 2 bases, with 14 bases between. Germline CDR1 reads SGHTA; CDR2 reads FQGTGA. The CDR3 spells CASSSQRGGNTEAFF. The CDR3 DNA reads TGTGCCAGCAGCTCCCAACGAGGAGGTAACACTGAAGCTTTCTTT.

This clonotype appeared a few times. This may arise from a read error, as a much more abundant clone is one base away. The chain is built from TRBV7-8 and TRBJ1-1; 7 nucleotides align to TRBD1. Germline V gene sequence: CDR1 SGHVS, CDR2 FQNEAQ. This CDR3 has 15 amino acids. V lost 5 bases to trimming and J lost 0 bases; unmatched junction nucleotides: 6. The CDR3, as DNA: TGTGCCAGCAGCGCGGGACAGACCGTGAACACTGAAGCTTTCTTT. As protein: CASSAGQTVNTEAFF.

The sample holds a few counts of this clonotype. The rearrangement links TRBV12-3 or TRBV12-4 to TRBJ1-1; 8 bases map to TRBD1. Germline trimming cut 2 bases from V and 3 bases from J; bases unmatched to any gene: 8. This CDR3 is 16 amino acids long. The CDR3 region has the DNA TGTGCCAGCAGTTTATGGAGGACAGGGTGGGACACTGAAGCTTTCTTT. Protein sequence: CASSLWRTGWDTEAFF.

This clonotype was recorded at least ten times. The gene calls are TRBV6-1 and TRBJ1-1; TRBD1 might be the D (5 bases). The CDR3 totals 15 residues. CDR1 and CDR2 (germline): MNHNS, SASEGT. V was pared by 1 base and J by 2 bases, with 11 bases between. The CDR3 DNA is TGTGCCAGCAGTGAAGTCGGGGGGTTCAACACTGAAGCTTTCTTT. This gives the protein CASSEVGGFNTEAFF.

This clonotype occurred a few times. The gene calls are TRBV9 and TRBJ1-5; D might be TRBD1 (6 bases). CDR3 length: 15 amino acids. In germline, CDR1 is SGDLS, CDR2 YYNGEE. With 4 bases removed from V and 0 bases from J, the gap between germline ends came to 11 bases. CDR3 sequence (DNA): TGTGCCAGCAGCTCGACAGGAACTAGCAATCAGCCCCAGCATTTT. This translates into CASSSTGTSNQPQHF.

This clonotype was detected only a few times. This chain uses TRBV20-1 with TRBJ1-4; tentatively, D is TRBD1 (5 bases). The germline gives CDR1 DFQATT, CDR2 SNEGSKA (reference sequence). V was cut by 0 bases and J by 4 bases, with 21 bases left in between. This CDR3 has 18 amino acids. The chain's CDR3 is CSARDAKRHSRVNEKLFF. The CDR3 coding sequence is TGCAGTGCTAGAGACGCTAAGAGACACTCCAGGGTTAATGAAAAACTGTTTTTT.

The chain carries TRBV6-1 and TRBJ1-4, with D unclear. The V and J ends lost 6 bases and 5 bases respectively, with 16 bases between them. Germline V gives CDR1 MNHNS, CDR2 SASEGT. The CDR3 runs to 15 residues. For the CDR3, the DNA is TGTGCCAGCAGCCGCTTTGGAAACAACAATGAAAAACTGTTTTTT. It is translated as CASSRFGNNNEKLFF.

As to this clonotype: A read error may explain this, as a much larger clone is one base away. The CDR3 loop is CASSLDHAGTPYGQYF. The CDR3 coding sequence is TGTGCCAGCAGCTTAGATCATGCGGGAACACCCTACGGGCAGTACTTC. The chain employs TRBV7-2 and TRBJ2-7; the D gene is possibly TRBD2 (6 bases). The CDR3 runs to 16 residues. The V gene's germline CDR1 is SGHTA and CDR2 FQGNSA.

This sequence joins TRBV9 and TRBJ2-1; D may be TRBD2 (5 bases). This CDR3 comprises 11 residues. Germline CDR1 and CDR2: SGDLS and YYNGEE. The ends were cut back, 2 bases at V and 11 bases at J, with 8 bases in the middle. The CDR3: CASSVAGKQFF. In DNA, the CDR3 is TGTGCCAGCAGCGTTGCCGGGAAGCAGTTCTTC.

This clonotype has at least ten counts. The chain has TRBV6-1 and TRBJ2-2, with unresolved D. This CDR3 spans 11 amino acids. Germline V gene lookup returns CDR1 MNHNS and CDR2 SASEGT. Trimming took 7 bases from V and 5 from J, leaving 5 bases between them. CDR3 residues: CASIRTGELFF. CDR3 DNA: TGTGCCAGCATTAGGACCGGGGAGCTGTTTTTT.